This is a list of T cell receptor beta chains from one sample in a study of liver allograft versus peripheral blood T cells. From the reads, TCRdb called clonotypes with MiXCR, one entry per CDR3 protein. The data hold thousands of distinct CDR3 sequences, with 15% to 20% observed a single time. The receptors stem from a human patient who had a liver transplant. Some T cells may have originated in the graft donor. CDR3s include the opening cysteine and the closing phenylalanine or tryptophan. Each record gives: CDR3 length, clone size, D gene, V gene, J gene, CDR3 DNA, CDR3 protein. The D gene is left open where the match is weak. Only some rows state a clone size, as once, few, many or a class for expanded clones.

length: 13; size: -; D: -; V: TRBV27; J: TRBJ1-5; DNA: TGTGCCAGCAGTCCCACGGGGAATCAGCCCCAGCATTTT; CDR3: CASSPTGNQPQHF
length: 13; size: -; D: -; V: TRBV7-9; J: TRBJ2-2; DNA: TGTGCCAGCAGCTTAGCATTGACCGGGGAGCTGTTTTTT; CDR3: CASSLALTGELFF
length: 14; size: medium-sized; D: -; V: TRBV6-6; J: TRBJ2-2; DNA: TGTGCCAGCAGTGGCCACCCGAACACCGGGGAGCTGTTTTTT; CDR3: CASSGHPNTGELFF
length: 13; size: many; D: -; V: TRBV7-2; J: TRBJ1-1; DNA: TGTGCCAGCAGCGCCCCCAGATACACTGAAGCTTTCTTT; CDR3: CASSAPRYTEAFF
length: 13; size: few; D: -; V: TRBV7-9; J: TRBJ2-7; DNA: TGTGCCAGCAGCTCCTCCGGGACCTACGAGCAGTACTTC; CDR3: CASSSSGTYEQYF
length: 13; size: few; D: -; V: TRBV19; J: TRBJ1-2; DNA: TGTGCCAGTAGTGCCCGGGACCTAGAGGGCTACACCTTC; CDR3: CASSARDLEGYTF
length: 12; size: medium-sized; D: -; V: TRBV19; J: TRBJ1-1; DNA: TGTGCCAGTAAAGGGAGGACGATAAAAGCTTTCTTT; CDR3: CASKGRTIKAFF
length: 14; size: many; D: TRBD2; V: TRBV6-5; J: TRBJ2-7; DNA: TGTGCCAGCAGTGGGCTAGCGGTAAACTACGAGCAGTACTTC; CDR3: CASSGLAVNYEQYF
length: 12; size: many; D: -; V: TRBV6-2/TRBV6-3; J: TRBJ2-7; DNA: TGTGCCAGCAGTCAGAGGGCTTACGAGCAGTACTTC; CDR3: CASSQRAYEQYF
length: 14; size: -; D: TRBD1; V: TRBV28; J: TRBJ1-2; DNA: TGTGCCAGCAGTCCAGTGGTGGGGACAGGGTATGACACCTTC; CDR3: CASSPVVGTGYDTF
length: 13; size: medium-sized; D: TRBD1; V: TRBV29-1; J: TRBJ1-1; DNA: TGCAGCGTTCCCTTCCCGACAGGGACTGAAGCTTTCTTT; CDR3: CSVPFPTGTEAFF
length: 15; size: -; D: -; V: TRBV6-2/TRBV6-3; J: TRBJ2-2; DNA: TGTGCCAGCAGTATGACAGATACTAACACCGGGGAGCTGTTTTTT; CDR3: CASSMTDTNTGELFF
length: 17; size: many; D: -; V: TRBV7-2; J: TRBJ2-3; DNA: TGTGCCAGCAGACCGGGGACTCTCCTATTTGGCACAGATACGCAGTATTTT; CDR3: CASRPGTLLFGTDTQYF
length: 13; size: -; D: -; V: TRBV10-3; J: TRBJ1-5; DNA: TGTGCCATCAGTGAGTCGCGCAATCAGCCCCAGCATTTT; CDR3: CAISESRNQPQHF
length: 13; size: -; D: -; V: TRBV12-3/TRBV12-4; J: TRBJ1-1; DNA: TGTGCCAGCAGTTTTGGCCTGAACACTGAAGCTTTCTTT; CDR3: CASSFGLNTEAFF
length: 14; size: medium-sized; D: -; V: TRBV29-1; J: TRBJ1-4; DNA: TGCAGCGTCCATTCGGGGATAACTAATGAAAAACTGTTTTTT; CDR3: CSVHSGITNEKLFF
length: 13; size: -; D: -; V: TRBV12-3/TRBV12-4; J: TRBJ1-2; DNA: TGTGCCAGCAGTTTCCCCAGGGGAAACGGCTACACCTTC; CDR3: CASSFPRGNGYTF
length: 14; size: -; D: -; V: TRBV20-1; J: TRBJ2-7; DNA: TGCAGTGCTAAGCAGCGAAACCTTCCCTACGAGCAGTACTTC; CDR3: CSAKQRNLPYEQYF
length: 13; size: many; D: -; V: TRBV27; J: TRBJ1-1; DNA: TGTGCCAGCACCTTAACGAGGGGGACTGAAGCTTTCTTT; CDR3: CASTLTRGTEAFF
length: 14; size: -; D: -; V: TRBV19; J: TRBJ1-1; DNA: TGTGCCAGTAGGGGGGGTTCAGGGAACACTGAAGCTTTCTTT; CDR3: CASRGGSGNTEAFF
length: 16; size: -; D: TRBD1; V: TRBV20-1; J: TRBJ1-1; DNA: TGCAGTGCAAAAACGGACAGGGCGGGGGGGGACACTGAAGCTTTCTTT; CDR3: CSAKTDRAGGDTEAFF
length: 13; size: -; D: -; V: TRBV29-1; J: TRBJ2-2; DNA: TGCAGCGGTGGCAGGGTGAACACCGGGGAGCTGTTTTTT; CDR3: CSGGRVNTGELFF
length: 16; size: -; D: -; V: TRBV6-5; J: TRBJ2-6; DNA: TGTGCCAGCAGTTACTCAGGGGGCTCTGGGGCCAACGTCCTGACTTTC; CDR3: CASSYSGGSGANVLTF
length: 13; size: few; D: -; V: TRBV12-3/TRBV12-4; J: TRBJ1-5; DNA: TGTGCCAGCAGCACATTAATCAATCAGCCCCAGCATTTT; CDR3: CASSTLINQPQHF
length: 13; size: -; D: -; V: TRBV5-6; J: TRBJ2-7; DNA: TGTGCCAGCAGCTTGGGCGGACGATACGAGCAGTACTTC; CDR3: CASSLGGRYEQYF
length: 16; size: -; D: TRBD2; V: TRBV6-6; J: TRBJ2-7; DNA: TGTGCCAGCAGTTGGCTTACTAGCGGGGAGATCTACAAGCAGTACTTC; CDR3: CASSWLTSGEIYKQYF
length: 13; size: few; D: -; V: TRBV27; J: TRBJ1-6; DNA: TGTGCCAGCAGAAGGCCCGGGGGTTCACCCCTCCACTTT; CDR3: CASRRPGGSPLHF
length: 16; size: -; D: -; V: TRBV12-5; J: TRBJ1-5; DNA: TGTGCTAGTGGTTTGGACCAAGGGGCGGGGAATCAGCCCCAGCATTTT; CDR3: CASGLDQGAGNQPQHF
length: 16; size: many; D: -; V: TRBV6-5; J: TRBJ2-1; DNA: TGTGCCAGCAGTTTAGGGCTATCGCACGCCTACAATGAGCAGTTCTTC; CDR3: CASSLGLSHAYNEQFF
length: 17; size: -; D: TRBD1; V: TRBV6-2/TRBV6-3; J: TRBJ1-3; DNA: TGTGCCAGCAGTTACTCGACAGGGGCCGCCTCTGGAAACACCATATATTTT; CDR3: CASSYSTGAASGNTIYF
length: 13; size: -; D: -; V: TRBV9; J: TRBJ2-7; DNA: TGTGCCAGCAGCGTCACTAGCAGGCACGAGCAGTACTTC; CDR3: CASSVTSRHEQYF
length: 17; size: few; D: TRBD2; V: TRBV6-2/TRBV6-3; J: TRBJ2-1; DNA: TGTGCCAGCAGTTACACCCGACTAGCGGGGGGGAGAAATGAGCAGTTCTTC; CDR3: CASSYTRLAGGRNEQFF
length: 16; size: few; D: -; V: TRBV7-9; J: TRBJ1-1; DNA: TGTGCCAGCAGCCATCGACAGGCGGTAAGGGTCACTGAAGCTTTCTTT; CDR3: CASSHRQAVRVTEAFF
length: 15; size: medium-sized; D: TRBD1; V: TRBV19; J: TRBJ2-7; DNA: TGTGCCAGTAGTATAGGTACAGGGGGCAACGACGAGCAGTACTTC; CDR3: CASSIGTGGNDEQYF
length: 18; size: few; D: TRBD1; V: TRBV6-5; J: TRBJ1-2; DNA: TGTGCCAGCAGTTACCCCTATCCTGGGGCAGGGGGCCGGCGGGGCTACACCTTC; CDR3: CASSYPYPGAGGRRGYTF